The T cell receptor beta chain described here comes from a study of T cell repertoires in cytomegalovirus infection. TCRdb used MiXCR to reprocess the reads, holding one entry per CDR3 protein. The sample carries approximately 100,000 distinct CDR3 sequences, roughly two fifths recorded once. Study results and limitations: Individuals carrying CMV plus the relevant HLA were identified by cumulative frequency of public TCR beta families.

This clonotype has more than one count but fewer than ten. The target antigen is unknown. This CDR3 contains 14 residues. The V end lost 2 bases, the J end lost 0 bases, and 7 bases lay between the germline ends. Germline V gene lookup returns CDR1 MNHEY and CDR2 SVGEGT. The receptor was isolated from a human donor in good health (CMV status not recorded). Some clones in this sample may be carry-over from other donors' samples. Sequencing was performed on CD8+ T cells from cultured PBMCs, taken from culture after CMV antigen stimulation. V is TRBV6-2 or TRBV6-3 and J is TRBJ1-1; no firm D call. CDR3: CASSYVGMNTEAFF. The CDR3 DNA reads TGTGCCAGCAGTTACGTAGGCATGAACACTGAAGCTTTCTTT.